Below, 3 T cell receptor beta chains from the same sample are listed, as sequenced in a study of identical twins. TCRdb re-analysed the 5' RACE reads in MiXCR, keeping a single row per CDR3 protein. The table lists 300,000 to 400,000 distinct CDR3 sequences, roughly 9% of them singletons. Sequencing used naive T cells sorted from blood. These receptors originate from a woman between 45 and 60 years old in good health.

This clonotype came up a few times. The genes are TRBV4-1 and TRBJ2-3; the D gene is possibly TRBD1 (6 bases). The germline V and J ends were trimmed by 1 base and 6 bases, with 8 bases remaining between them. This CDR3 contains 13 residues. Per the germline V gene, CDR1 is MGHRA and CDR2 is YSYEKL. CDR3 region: CASSQGQGDTQYF. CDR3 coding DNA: TGCGCCAGCAGCCAAGGGCAGGGGGATACGCAGTATTTT.

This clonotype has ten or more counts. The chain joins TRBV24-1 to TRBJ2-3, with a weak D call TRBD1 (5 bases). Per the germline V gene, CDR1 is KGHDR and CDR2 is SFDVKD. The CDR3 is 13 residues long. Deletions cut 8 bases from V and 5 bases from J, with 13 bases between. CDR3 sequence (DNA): TGTGCCACCAACGCAGGGAAAATAGATACGCAGTATTTT. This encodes CATNAGKIDTQYF.

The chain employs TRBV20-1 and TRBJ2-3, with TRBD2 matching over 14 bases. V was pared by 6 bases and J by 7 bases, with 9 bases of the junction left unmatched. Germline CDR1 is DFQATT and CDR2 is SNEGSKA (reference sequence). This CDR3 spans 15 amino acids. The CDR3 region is CSAPWTSGRRNTQYF. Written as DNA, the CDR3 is TGCAGTGCGCCTTGGACTAGCGGGAGGCGAAATACGCAGTATTTT.